This TCR beta chain is drawn from a study of shared clonotypes between healthy human individuals. CDR3 length: 11 amino acids. The germline gives CDR1 SEHNR, CDR2 FQNEAQ (reference sequence). V gave up 5 bases and J gave up 4 bases, with 4 bases separating them. Cells designated naive CD8 were CD45RO-negative and were positively selected for CCR7, with terminally differentiated effector memory CD45RA+ cells excluded. Those who donated were healthy HIV-negative adults, with no recent acute infections or vaccinations reported. Assay execution proceeded at the deep level. Using immunoSEQ multiplex PCR, the repertoire was profiled, and TCRdb retains in-frame clones only, with some absent. The data contain some 800,000 clones, nearly 95% of them seen just once; the ten biggest clones take up less than 25%.

Sequencing was performed on naive CD8+ T cells sorted from blood. This TCR derives from a young man in good health. This chain joins TRBV7-9 and TRBJ2-3, with unresolved D. The chain's CDR3 is CASSGSDTQYF. The CDR3 bases are TGTGCCAGCAGCGGCTCAGATACGCAGTATTTT.